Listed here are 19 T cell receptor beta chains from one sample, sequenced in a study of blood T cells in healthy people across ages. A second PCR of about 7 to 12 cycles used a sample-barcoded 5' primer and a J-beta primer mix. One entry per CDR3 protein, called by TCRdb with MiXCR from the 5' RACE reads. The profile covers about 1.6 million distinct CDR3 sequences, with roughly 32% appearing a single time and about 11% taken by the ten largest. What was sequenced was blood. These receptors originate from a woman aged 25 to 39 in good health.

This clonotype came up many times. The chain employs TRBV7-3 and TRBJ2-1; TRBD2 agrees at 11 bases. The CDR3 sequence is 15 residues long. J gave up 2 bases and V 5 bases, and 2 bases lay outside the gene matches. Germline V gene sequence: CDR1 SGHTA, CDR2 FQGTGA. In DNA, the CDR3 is TGTGCCAGCAGCCAACTAGCGGGGGCCTACAATGAGCAGTTCTTC. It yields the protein CASSQLAGAYNEQFF.

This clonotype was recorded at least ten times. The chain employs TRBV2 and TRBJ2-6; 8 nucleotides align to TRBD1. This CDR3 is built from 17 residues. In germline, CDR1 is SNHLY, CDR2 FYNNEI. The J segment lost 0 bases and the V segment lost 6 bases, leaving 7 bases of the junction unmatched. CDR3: CASSTGTGFSGANVLTF. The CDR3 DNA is TGTGCCAGCAGCACCGGGACAGGATTCTCTGGGGCCAACGTCCTGACTTTC.

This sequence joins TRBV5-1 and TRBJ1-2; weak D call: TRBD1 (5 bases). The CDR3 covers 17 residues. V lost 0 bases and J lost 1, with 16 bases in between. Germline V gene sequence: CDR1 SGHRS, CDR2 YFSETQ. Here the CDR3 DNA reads TGCGCCAGCAGCTTGGGCGCAGGGTTCGACAATAACTATGGCTACACCTTC. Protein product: CASSLGAGFDNNYGYTF.

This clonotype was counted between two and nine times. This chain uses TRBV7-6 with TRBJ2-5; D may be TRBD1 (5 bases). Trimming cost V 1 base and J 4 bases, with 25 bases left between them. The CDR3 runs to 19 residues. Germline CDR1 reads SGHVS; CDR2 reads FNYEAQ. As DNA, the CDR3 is TGTGCCAGCAGCTTAGTATGGTCGGGTTTGGTTCCAGGGCGAGAGACCCAGTACTTC. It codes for CASSLVWSGLVPGRETQYF.

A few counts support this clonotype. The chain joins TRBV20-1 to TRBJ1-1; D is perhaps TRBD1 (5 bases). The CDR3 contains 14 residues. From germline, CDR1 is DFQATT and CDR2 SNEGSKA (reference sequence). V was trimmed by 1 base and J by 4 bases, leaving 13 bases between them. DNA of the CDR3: TGCAGTGCTAGAGTTGAGGGGTACGGCACTGAAGCTTTCTTT. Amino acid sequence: CSARVEGYGTEAFF.

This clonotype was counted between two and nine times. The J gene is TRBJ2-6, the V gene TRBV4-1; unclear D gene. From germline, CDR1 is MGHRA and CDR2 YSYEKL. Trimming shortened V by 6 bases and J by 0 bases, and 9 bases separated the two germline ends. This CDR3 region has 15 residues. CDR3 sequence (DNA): TGCGCCAGCAGATTCACATTCTCTGGGGCCAACGTCCTGACTTTC. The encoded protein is CASRFTFSGANVLTF.

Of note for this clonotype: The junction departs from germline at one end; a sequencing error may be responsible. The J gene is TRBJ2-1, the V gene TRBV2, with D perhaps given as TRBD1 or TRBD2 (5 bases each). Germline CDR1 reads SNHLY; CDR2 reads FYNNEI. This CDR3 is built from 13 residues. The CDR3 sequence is CAGSTGPSNEQFF. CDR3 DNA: TGTGCCGGCAGTACGGGACCGTCCAATGAGCAGTTCTTC.

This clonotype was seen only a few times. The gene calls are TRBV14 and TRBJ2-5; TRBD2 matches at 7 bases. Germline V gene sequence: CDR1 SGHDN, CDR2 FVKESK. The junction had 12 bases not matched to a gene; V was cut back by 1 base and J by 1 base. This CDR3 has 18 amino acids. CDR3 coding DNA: TGTGCCAGCAGCCAAGGGTGGAGGAGCGGGGACTTCCAAGAGACCCAGTACTTC. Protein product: CASSQGWRSGDFQETQYF.

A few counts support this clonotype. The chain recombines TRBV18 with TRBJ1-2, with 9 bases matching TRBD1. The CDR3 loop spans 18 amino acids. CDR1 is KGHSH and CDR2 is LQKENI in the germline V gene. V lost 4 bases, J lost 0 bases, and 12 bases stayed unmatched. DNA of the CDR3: TGTGCCAGCTCACGACAAATCGGGACAGGGTCCTCTAACTATGGCTACACCTTC. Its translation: CASSRQIGTGSSNYGYTF.

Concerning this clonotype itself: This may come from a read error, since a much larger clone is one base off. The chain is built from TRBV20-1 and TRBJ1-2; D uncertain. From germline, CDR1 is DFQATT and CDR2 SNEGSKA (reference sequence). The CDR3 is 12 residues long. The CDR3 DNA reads TGCAGTGCTACCCCAGCTAACTATGGCCACACCTTC. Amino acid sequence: CSATPANYGHTF.

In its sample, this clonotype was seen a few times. CDR3 amino acids: CASSLVSGPTEAFF. The CDR3, as DNA: TGCGCCAGCAGCTTGGTGTCAGGCCCCACTGAAGCTTTCTTT. This chain connects TRBV5-1 to TRBJ1-1; no definite D call. CDR3 length: 14 residues. V dropped 0 bases and J dropped 4 bases, with 10 bases sitting between them. The V gene's germline CDR1 is SGHRS and CDR2 YFSETQ.

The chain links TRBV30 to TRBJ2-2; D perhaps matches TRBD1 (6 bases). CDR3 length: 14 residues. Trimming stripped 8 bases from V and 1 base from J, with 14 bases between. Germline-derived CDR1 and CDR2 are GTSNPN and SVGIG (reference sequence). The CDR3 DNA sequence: TGTGCCCCCCGGCCACAGGGGAACACCGGGGAGCTGTTTTTT. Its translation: CAPRPQGNTGELFF.

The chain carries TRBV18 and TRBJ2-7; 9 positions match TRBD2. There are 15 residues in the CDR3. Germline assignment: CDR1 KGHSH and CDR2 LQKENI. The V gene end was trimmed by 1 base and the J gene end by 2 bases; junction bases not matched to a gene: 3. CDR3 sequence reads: CASSPQASGAYEQYF. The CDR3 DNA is TGTGCCAGCTCACCACAGGCTAGCGGGGCCTACGAGCAGTACTTC.

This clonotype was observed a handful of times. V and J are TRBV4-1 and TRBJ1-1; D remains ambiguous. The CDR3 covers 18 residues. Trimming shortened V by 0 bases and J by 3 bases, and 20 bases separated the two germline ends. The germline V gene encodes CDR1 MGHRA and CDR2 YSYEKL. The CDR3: CASSQDQMQLELYTEAFF. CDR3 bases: TGCGCCAGCAGCCAAGATCAAATGCAACTCGAACTCTACACTGAAGCTTTCTTT.

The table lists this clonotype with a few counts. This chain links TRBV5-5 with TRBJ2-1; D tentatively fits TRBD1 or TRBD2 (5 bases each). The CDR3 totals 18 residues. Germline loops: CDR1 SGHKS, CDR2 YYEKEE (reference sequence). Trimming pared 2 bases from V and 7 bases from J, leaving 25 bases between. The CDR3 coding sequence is TGTGCCAGCAGCTTCAGTGGGACGCTTGCGGATAAAGGGAATGAGCAGTTCTTC. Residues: CASSFSGTLADKGNEQFF.

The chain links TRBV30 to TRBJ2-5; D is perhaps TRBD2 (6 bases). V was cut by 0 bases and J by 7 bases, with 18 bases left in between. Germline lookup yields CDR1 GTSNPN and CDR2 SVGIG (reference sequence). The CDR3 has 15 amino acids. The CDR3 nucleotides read TGTGCCTGGAGTGTAACTTCAGCGGGCGTAGGGACCCAGTACTTC. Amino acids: CAWSVTSAGVGTQYF.

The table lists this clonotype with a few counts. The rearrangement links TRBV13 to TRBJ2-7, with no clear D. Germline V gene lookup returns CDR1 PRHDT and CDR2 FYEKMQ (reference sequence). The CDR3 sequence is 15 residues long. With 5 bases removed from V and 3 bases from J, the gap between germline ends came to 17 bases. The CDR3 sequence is CASSTRWQADYEQYF. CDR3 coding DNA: TGTGCCAGCAGCACCCGTTGGCAGGCGGACTACGAGCAGTACTTC. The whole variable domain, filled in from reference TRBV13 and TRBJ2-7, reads AAGVIQSPRHLIKEKRETATLKCYPIPRHDTVYWYQQGPGQDPQFLISFYEKMQSDKGSIPDRFSAQQFSDYHSELNMSSLELGDSALYFCASSTRWQADYEQYFGPGTRLTVT.

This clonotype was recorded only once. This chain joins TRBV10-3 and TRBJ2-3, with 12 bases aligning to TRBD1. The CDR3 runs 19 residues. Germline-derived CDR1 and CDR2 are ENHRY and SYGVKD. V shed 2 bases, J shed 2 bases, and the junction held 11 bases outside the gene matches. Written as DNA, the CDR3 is TGTGCCATCAGTGAGCGGATGACAGGGACAGGGGGCCACACAGATACGCAGTATTTT. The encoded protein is CAISERMTGTGGHTDTQYF.

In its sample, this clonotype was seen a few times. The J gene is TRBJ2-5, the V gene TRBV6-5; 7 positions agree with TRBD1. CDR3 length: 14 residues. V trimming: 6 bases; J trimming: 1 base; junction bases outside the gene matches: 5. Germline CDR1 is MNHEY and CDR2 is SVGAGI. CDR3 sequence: CASRIQGRQETQYF. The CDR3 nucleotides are TGTGCCAGCAGGATACAGGGGCGCCAAGAGACCCAGTACTTC.